This entry lists 20 T cell receptor beta chains sequenced from one sample in a study of control samples from healthy donors and cancer patients. Sequencing was performed with immunoSEQ multiplex PCR; in TCRdb, only in-frame clones are kept and a portion is missing. Among more than 100,000 clones listed, nearly 90% were seen once. Input material: PBMCs. These TCRs come from a man aged 45 to 65 with head and neck cancer.

This chain connects TRBV5-4 to TRBJ2-2, with 8 bases fitting TRBD2. Germline CDR1 SGHNT, CDR2 YYREEE (reference sequence). The CDR3 extends over 14 amino acids. Trimming took 4 bases from V and 7 from J; bases not matched to a gene: 6. CDR3 protein: CASSRSGSGGELFF. The CDR3 DNA reads as TGTGCCAGCAGCCGAAGCGGGAGTGGCGGGGAGCTGTTTTTT.

The chain links TRBV10-3 to TRBJ2-7, with D perhaps being TRBD1 or TRBD2 (6 bases each). CDR1 and CDR2 (germline): ENHRY, SYGVKD. The CDR3 extends over 15 amino acids. Trimming shortened V by 6 bases and J by 4 bases, and 19 bases separated the two germline ends. The CDR3 nucleotides read TGTGCCATCAGCACGAGTGCCGGGGGCCCGTACGAGCAGTACTTC. This encodes CAISTSAGGPYEQYF.

V is TRBV6-5 and J is TRBJ1-6, with D perhaps matching TRBD1 (5 bases). CDR3 length: 14 amino acids. The germline CDR1 and CDR2 sequences are MNHEY and SVGAGI. Trimming removed 2 bases from V and 7 bases from J, with 9 bases in between. The CDR3 DNA reads TGTGCCAGCAGTTACAGGGGTGGGAATTCACCCCTCCACTTT. It encodes CASSYRGGNSPLHF.

This chain joins TRBV27 and TRBJ1-5; TRBD1 might be the D (6 bases). Germline V lookup: CDR1 MNHEY, CDR2 SMNVEV (reference sequence). Trimming pared 5 bases from V and 4 bases from J, leaving 6 bases between. This CDR3 spans 12 amino acids. In DNA, the CDR3 is TGTGCCAGCAGTAGGGGGAATCAGCCCCAGCATTTT. It encodes CASSRGNQPQHF.

The chain recombines TRBV19 with TRBJ2-4; D is possibly TRBD2 (6 bases). Germline V gene lookup returns CDR1 LNHDA and CDR2 SQIVND (reference sequence). This CDR3 contains 14 residues. Between the trimmed V and J ends, which lost 4 bases and 6 bases, there was a span of 13 bases. This chain's CDR3 is CASSSPGDRNIQYF. As DNA, the CDR3 is TGTGCCAGTAGTAGCCCGGGAGACCGAAACATTCAGTACTTC. Full variable domain (outside the CDR3, taken from reference TRBV19 and TRBJ2-4): DGGITQSPKYLFRKEGQNVTLSCEQNLNHDAMYWYRQDPGQGLRLIYYSQIVNDFQKGDIAEGYSVSREKKESFPLTVTSAQKNPTAFYLCASSSPGDRNIQYFGAGTRLSVL.

The V and J genes are TRBV3-1 (or the pseudogene TRBV3-2) and TRBJ2-3, with 12 bases identical to TRBD2. The germline V gene encodes CDR1 LGHDT and CDR2 YNNKEL (reference sequence). This CDR3 region has 15 residues. Losses at the gene ends were 4 bases for V and 2 bases for J; bases not matched to a gene: 1. In DNA form, the CDR3 reads TGTGCCAGCAGCCGACTAGCGGGAGCCACAGATACGCAGTATTTT. It encodes CASSRLAGATDTQYF.

This chain links TRBV11-2 with TRBJ2-1; D call uncertain. The CDR3 has 14 residues. Trimming left V 5 bases short and J 8 bases short, with 16 bases between. CDR1 is SGHAT and CDR2 is FQNNGV in the germline V gene. CDR3 loop: CASSPTGPGDEQFF. The DNA of the CDR3 is TGTGCCAGCAGCCCTACGGGTCCCGGTGATGAGCAGTTCTTC.

J is TRBJ1-2 and V is TRBV7-9; 7 bases are a match to TRBD1. Germline CDR1 and CDR2: SEHNR and FQNEAQ (reference sequence). V dropped 0 bases and J dropped 3; count of bases not matched to a gene: 4. There are 15 residues in the CDR3. The CDR3 is CASSLARTGYYGYTF. CDR3 DNA sequence: TGTGCCAGCAGCTTAGCTCGGACAGGATACTATGGCTACACCTTC.

This clone was seen only a few times. The rearrangement uses TRBV10-3 and TRBJ2-3; a possible D gene is TRBD2 (6 bases). The germline V gene encodes CDR1 ENHRY and CDR2 SYGVKD. V gave up 4 bases and J gave up 5 bases, with 13 bases separating them. The CDR3 consists of 14 residues. This CDR3 reads CAISAVADVDTQYF. The CDR3 coding sequence is TGTGCCATCAGTGCGGTAGCGGATGTAGATACGCAGTATTTT.

The rearrangement joins TRBV9 to TRBJ2-6; D gene unclear. The CDR3 has 15 amino acids. Trimming shortened V by 2 bases and J by 0 bases, and 6 bases separated the two germline ends. Germline V gene lookup returns CDR1 SGDLS and CDR2 YYNGEE. For the CDR3, the DNA is TGTGCCAGCAGCGTCCGAAGCTCTGGGGCCAACGTCCTGACTTTC. This codes for CASSVRSSGANVLTF.

This sequence joins TRBV3-1 (or the pseudogene TRBV3-2) and TRBJ1-1; tentatively, D is TRBD1 (6 bases). The V gene lost 1 base and the J gene lost 1 base, with 10 bases spanning the gap. Germline CDR1 and CDR2: LGHDT and YNNKEL (reference sequence). The CDR3 spans 15 residues. DNA for the CDR3: TGTGCCAGCAGCCAAGTTGGGGGCGCGAACACTGAAGCTTTCTTT. It codes for CASSQVGGANTEAFF.

Concerning this clone itself: A read error may produce the germline difference seen at one junction end. V is TRBV20-1 and J is TRBJ2-3; 7 nucleotides agree with TRBD1. Germline loops: CDR1 DFQATT, CDR2 SNEGSKA (reference sequence). This CDR3 has 11 amino acids. CDR3 coding DNA: TGCAGTGCCGGGACAGTCCCTCGACCCCAATTT. Translated: CSAGTVPRPQF.

The V call is TRBV28, the J call TRBJ2-7; 7 nucleotides agree with TRBD2. The CDR3 covers 15 residues. Losses at the gene ends were 7 bases for V and 4 bases for J; bases not matched to a gene: 13. Germline loops: CDR1 MDHEN, CDR2 SYDVKM. CDR3 nucleotides: TGTGCCAGCAAAAATGCGGGAGCCAAGGAGTACGAGCAGTACTTC. It specifies CASKNAGAKEYEQYF. Full variable domain (missing parts from reference TRBV28 and TRBJ2-7): DVKVTQSSRYLVKRTGEKVFLECVQDMDHENMFWYRQDPGLGLRLIYFSYDVKMKEKGDIPEGYSVSREKKERFSLILESASTNQTSMYLCASKNAGAKEYEQYFGPGTRLTVT.

V gene TRBV18 combines with J gene TRBJ2-2; 8 bases agree with TRBD1. CDR3 length equals 17 residues. J lost 5 bases, V lost 0 bases, and 8 bases had no gene match. Germline CDR1 reads KGHSH; CDR2 reads LQKENI. CDR3 amino acids: CASSPPVQGASTGELFF. The DNA of the CDR3 is TGTGCCAGCTCACCACCGGTTCAGGGGGCTTCAACCGGGGAGCTGTTTTTT.

The V call is TRBV15, the J call TRBJ2-7; TRBD2 matches 9 bases. V shed 1 base and J 5 bases; nucleotides not matched to a gene: 9. Germline V gene sequence: CDR1 LNHNV, CDR2 YYDKDF (reference sequence). This CDR3 has 16 amino acids. The CDR3 is CATSRVGRGGSDEQYF. The DNA for the CDR3 is TGTGCCACCAGCAGAGTAGGGCGGGGGGGCTCGGACGAGCAGTACTTC.

This chain joins TRBV19 and TRBJ2-2; D is perhaps TRBD1 or TRBD2 (6 bases each). Looked up from germline, CDR1 is LNHDA and CDR2 is SQIVND (reference sequence). V dropped 3 bases and J dropped 4 bases, with 15 bases sitting between them. This CDR3 is built from 16 residues. The CDR3 reads CASSIGLGGSTGELFF. DNA of the CDR3: TGTGCCAGTAGTATTGGGTTGGGGGGCAGCACCGGGGAGCTGTTTTTT.

The chain has TRBV9 and TRBJ2-1, with 10 bases fitting TRBD2. CDR1 and CDR2 (germline): SGDLS, YYNGEE. V trimming: 0 bases; J trimming: 9 bases; junction bases outside the gene matches: 12. CDR3 length: 17 amino acids. The CDR3 is CASSVVTSGEGPGEQFF. The CDR3, as DNA: TGTGCCAGCAGCGTAGTAACTAGCGGGGAGGGGCCCGGTGAGCAGTTCTTC.

The V gene is TRBV7-2, the J gene TRBJ1-2; 9 nucleotides line up with TRBD1. Looked up from germline, CDR1 is SGHTA and CDR2 is FQGNSA. The CDR3 totals 15 residues. The junction had 4 bases not matched to a gene; V was cut back by 4 bases and J by 1 base. The CDR3 DNA reads TGTGCCAGCAGCTGGGACAGGGACGTTAACTATGGCTACACCTTC. Residues: CASSWDRDVNYGYTF.

V and J are TRBV28 and TRBJ2-7; tentatively, D is TRBD2 (7 bases). Germline-derived CDR1 and CDR2 are MDHEN and SYDVKM. Trimming stripped 8 bases from V and 3 bases from J, with 17 bases between. The CDR3 length is 14 residues. The CDR3 is CASLMGGAGYEQYF. Here the CDR3 DNA reads TGTGCCAGCCTCATGGGGGGGGCTGGCTACGAGCAGTACTTC.

V and J are TRBV7-2 and TRBJ1-2, with 9 bases aligning to TRBD1. The CDR3 runs to 16 residues. Germline CDR1 and CDR2: SGHTA and FQGNSA. J gave up 5 bases and V 1 base, and 8 bases lay outside the gene matches. DNA for the CDR3: TGTGCCAGCAGCTTAGTAGTGGGGGACAGGGAATATGGCTACACCTTC. Its protein is CASSLVVGDREYGYTF.